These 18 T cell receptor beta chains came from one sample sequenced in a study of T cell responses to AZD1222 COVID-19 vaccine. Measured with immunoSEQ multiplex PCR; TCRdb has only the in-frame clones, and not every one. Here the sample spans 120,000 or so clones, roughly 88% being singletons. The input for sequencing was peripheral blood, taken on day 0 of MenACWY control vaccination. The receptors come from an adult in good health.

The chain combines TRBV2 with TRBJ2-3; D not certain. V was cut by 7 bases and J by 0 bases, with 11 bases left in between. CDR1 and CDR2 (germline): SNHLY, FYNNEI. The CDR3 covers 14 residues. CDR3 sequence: CASKGFFSTDTQYF. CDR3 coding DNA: TGTGCCAGCAAAGGGTTTTTCAGCACAGATACGCAGTATTTT.

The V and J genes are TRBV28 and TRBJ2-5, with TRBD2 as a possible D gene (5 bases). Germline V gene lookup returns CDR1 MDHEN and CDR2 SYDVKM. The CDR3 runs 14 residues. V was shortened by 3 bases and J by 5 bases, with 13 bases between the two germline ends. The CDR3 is CASSFLLGAETQYF. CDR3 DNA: TGTGCCAGCAGTTTCCTTCTGGGAGCCGAGACCCAGTACTTC.

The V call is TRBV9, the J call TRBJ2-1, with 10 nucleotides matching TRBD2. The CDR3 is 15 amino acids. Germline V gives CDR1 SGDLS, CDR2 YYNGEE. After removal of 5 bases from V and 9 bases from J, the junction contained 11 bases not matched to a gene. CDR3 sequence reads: CASSRKREGLGEQFF. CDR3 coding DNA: TGTGCCAGCAGTCGAAAGCGGGAGGGCCTTGGTGAGCAGTTCTTC. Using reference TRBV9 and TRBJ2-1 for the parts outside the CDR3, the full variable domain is DSGVTQTPKHLITATGQRVTLRCSPRSGDLSVYWYQQSLDQGLQFLIQYYNGEERAKGNILERFSAQQFPDLHSELNLSSLELGDSALYFCASSRKREGLGEQFFGPGTRLTVL.

CDR3 nucleotide sequence: TGTGCCAGTAGTATGGGGGCCGGGGCACAAGAGACCCAGTACTTC. Translated: CASSMGAGAQETQYF. This rearrangement joins TRBV19 to TRBJ2-5; D may be TRBD1 (6 bases). The V end lost 3 bases, the J end lost 2 bases, and 13 bases lay between the germline ends. There are 15 residues in the CDR3. Germline loops: CDR1 LNHDA, CDR2 SQIVND (reference sequence).

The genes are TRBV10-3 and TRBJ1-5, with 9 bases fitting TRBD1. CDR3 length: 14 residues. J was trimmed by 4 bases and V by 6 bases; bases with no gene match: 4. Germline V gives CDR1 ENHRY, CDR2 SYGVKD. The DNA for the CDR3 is TGTGCCATCAGACCGGGACAGGGAAATCAGCCCCAGCATTTT. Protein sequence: CAIRPGQGNQPQHF.

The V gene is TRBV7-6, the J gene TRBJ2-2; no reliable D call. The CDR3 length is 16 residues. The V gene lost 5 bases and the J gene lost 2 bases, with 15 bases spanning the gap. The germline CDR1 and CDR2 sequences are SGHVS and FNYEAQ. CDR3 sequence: CASSPLNYTNTGELFF. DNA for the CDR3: TGTGCCAGCAGCCCCCTTAACTACACTAACACCGGGGAGCTGTTTTTT.

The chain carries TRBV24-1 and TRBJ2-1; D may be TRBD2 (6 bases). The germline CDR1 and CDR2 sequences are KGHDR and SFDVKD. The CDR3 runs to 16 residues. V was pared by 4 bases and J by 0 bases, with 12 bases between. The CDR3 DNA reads TGTGCCACCAGTGACCCGGGACTGAGCTCCTACAATGAGCAGTTCTTC. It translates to CATSDPGLSSYNEQFF.

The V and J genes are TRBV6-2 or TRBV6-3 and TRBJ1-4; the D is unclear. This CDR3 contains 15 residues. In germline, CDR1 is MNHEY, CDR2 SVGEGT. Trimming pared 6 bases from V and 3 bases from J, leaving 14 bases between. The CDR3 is CASSLLGGSNEKLFF. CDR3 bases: TGTGCCAGCAGCCTATTGGGAGGATCTAATGAAAAACTGTTTTTT.

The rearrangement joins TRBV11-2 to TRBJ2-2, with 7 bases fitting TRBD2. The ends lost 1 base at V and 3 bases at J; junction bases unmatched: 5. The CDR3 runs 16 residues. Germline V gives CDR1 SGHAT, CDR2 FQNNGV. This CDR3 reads CASSLVSTSYTGELFF. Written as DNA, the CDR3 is TGTGCCAGCAGCTTAGTCTCGACTAGCTACACCGGGGAGCTGTTTTTT. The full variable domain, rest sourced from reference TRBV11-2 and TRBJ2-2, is EAGVAQSPRYKIIEKRQSVAFWCNPISGHATLYWYQQILGQGPKLLIQFQNNGVVDDSQLPKDRFSAERLKGVDSTLKIQPAKLEDSAVYLCASSLVSTSYTGELFFGEGSRLTVL.

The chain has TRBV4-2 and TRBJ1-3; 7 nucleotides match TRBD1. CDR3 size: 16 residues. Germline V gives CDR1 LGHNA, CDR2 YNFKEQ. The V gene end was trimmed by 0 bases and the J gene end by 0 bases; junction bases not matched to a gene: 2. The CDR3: CASSQEDRNSGNTIYF. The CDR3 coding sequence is TGTGCCAGCAGCCAAGAGGACAGGAACTCTGGAAACACCATATATTTT.

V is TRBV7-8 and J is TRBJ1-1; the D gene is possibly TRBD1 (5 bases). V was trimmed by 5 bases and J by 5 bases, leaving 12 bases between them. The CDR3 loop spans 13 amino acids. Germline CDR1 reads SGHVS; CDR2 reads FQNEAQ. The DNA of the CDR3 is TGTGCCAGCAGCGGGCAGGGCGGGACTGAAGCTTTCTTT. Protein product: CASSGQGGTEAFF.

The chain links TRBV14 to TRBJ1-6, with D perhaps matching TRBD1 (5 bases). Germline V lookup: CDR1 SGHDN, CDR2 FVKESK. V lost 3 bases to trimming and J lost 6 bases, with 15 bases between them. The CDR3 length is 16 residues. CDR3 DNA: TGTGCCAGCAGCCACCGGGGGTCGGGTGTTAATTCACCCCTCCACTTT. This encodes CASSHRGSGVNSPLHF.

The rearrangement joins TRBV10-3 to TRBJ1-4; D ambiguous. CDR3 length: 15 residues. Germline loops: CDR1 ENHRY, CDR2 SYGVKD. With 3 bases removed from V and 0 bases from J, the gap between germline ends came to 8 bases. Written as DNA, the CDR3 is TGTGCCATCAGTGATCCCACTTCAACTAATGAAAAACTGTTTTTT. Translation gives CAISDPTSTNEKLFF.

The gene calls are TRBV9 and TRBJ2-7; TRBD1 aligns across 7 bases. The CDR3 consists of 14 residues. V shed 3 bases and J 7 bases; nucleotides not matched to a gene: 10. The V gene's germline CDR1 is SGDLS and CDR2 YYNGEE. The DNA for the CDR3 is TGTGCCAGCAGCGCCCGGAGTCAGGGGGTAGAGCAGTACTTC. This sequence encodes CASSARSQGVEQYF.

The CDR3 loop reads CAISEPVTSGRGEQYF. The CDR3 region has the DNA TGTGCCATCAGTGAGCCCGTGACTAGCGGGAGGGGAGAGCAGTACTTC. The chain uses TRBV10-3 and TRBJ2-7; 14 nucleotides match TRBD2. The germline V gene has CDR1 ENHRY and CDR2 SYGVKD. V lost 2 bases to trimming and J lost 7 bases; unmatched junction nucleotides: 7. This CDR3 region has 16 residues.

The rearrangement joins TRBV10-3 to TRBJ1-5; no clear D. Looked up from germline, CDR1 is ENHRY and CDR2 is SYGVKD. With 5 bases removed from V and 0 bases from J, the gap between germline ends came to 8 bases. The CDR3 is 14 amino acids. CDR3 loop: CAISRQDSNQPQHF. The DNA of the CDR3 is TGTGCCATCAGTCGACAAGATAGCAATCAGCCCCAGCATTTT.

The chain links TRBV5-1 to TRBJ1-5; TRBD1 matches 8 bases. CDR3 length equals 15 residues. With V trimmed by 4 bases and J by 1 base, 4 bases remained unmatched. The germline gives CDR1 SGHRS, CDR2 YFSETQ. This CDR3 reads CASSTGQGSNQPQHF. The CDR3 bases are TGCGCCAGCAGCACCGGACAGGGCAGCAATCAGCCCCAGCATTTT.

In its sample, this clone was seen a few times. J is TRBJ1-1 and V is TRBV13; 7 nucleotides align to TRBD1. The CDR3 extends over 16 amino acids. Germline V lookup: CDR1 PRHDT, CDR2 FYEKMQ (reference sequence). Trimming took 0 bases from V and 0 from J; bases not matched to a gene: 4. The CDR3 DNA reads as TGTGCCAGCAGCTTAGGACGACAGGGCTTGAACACTGAAGCTTTCTTT. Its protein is CASSLGRQGLNTEAFF. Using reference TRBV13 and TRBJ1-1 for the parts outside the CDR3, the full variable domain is AAGVIQSPRHLIKEKRETATLKCYPIPRHDTVYWYQQGPGQDPQFLISFYEKMQSDKGSIPDRFSAQQFSDYHSELNMSSLELGDSALYFCASSLGRQGLNTEAFFGQGTRLTVV.